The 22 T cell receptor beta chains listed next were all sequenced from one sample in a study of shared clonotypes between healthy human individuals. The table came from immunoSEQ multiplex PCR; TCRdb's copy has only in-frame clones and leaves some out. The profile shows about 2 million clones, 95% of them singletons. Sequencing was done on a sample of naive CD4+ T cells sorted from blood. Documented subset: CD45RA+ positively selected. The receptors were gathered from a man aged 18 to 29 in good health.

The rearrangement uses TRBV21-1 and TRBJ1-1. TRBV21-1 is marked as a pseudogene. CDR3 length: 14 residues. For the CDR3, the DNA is TGTGCCAGCAGCAAAGAGGAGATGAACACTGAAGCTTTCTTT. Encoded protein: CASSKEEMNTEAFF.

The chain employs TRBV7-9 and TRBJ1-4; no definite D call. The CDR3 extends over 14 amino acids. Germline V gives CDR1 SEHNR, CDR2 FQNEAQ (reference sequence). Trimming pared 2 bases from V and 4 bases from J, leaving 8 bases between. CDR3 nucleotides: TGTGCCAGCAGCTTATCGGGGAATAATGAAAAACTGTTTTTT. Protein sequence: CASSLSGNNEKLFF.

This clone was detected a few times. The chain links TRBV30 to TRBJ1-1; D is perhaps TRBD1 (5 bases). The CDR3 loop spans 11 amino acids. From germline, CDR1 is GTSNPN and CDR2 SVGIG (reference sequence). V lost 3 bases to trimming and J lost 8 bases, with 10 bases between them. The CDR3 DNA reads TGTGCCTGGAGCATCGGGGGGGAAGCTTTCTTT. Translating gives CAWSIGGEAFF.

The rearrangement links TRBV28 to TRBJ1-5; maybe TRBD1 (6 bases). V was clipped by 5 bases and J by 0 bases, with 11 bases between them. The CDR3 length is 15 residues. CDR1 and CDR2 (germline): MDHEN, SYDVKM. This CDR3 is CASSRDRISNQPQHF. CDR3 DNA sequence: TGTGCCAGCAGTAGAGACAGGATTAGCAATCAGCCCCAGCATTTT.

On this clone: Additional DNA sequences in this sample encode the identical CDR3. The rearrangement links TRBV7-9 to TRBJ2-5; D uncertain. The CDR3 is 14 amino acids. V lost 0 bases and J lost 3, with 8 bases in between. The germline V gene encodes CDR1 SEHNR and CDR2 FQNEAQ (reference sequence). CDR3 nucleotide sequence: TGTGCCAGCAGCTTAGCCGGTACAGAAGAGACCCAGTACTTC. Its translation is CASSLAGTEETQYF.

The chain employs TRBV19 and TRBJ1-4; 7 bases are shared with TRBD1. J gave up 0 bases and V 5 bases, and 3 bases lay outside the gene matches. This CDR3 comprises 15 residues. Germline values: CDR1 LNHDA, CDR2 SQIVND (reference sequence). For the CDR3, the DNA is TGTGCCAGTAGTCCGGGACAGTCAACTAATGAAAAACTGTTTTTT. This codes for CASSPGQSTNEKLFF.

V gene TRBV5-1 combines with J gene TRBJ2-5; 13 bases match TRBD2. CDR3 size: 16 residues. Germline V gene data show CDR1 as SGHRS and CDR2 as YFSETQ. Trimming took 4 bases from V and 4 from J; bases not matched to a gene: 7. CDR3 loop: CASSQGLAGSVETQYF. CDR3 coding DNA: TGCGCCAGCAGCCAGGGACTAGCGGGGAGCGTAGAGACCCAGTACTTC.

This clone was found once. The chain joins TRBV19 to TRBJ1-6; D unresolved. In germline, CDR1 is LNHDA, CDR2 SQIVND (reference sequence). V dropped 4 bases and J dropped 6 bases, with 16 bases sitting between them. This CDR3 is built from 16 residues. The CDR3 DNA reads TGTGCCAGTAGTACCGTTGGTGTCAGAGGTAATTCACCCCTCCACTTT. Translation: CASSTVGVRGNSPLHF.

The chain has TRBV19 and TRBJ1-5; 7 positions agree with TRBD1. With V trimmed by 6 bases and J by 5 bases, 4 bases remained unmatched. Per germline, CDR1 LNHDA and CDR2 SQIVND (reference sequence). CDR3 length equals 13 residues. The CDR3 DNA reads TGTGCCAGTAGCGACAGGGTGGATCAGCCCCAGCATTTT. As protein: CASSDRVDQPQHF.

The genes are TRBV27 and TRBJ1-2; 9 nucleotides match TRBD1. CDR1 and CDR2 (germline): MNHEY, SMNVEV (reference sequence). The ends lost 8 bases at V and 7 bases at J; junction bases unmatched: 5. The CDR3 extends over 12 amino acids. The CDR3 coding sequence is TGTGCCAGCCGGGACAGGGTCTTTGGCTACACCTTC. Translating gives CASRDRVFGYTF.

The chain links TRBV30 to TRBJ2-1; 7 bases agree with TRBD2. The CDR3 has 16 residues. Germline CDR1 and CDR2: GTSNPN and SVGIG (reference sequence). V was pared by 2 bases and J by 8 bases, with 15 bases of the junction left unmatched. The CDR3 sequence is CAWSPNGPVRGDEQFF. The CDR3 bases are TGTGCCTGGAGTCCGAATGGGCCCGTTCGGGGGGATGAGCAGTTCTTC.

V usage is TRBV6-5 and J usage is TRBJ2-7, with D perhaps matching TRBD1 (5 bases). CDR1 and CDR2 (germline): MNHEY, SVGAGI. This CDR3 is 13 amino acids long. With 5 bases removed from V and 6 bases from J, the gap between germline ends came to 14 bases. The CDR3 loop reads CASSRPPQGEQYF. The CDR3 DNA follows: TGTGCCAGCAGTCGTCCCCCCCAGGGCGAGCAGTACTTC.

The CDR3 coding sequence is TGTGCCAGCTCACCACTCTCGGCCCCTAATGACGAGCAGTACTTC. It encodes CASSPLSAPNDEQYF. This rearrangement joins TRBV18 to TRBJ2-7; no definite D call. V was shortened by 1 base and J by 5 bases, with 15 bases between the two germline ends. The CDR3 consists of 15 residues. The germline V gene has CDR1 KGHSH and CDR2 LQKENI.

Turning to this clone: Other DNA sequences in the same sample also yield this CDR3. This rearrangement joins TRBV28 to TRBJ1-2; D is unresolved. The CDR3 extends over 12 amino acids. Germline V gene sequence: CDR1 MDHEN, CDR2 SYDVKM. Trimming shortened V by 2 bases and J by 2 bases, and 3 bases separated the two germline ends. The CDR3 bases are TGTGCCAGCAGTTTAGGAAACTATGGCTACACCTTC. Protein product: CASSLGNYGYTF.

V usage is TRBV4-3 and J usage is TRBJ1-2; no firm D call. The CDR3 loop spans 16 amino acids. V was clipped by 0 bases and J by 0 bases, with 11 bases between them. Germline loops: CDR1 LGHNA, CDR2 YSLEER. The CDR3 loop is CASSQDGGRANYGYTF. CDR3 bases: TGCGCCAGCAGCCAAGACGGCGGGCGAGCTAACTATGGCTACACCTTC.

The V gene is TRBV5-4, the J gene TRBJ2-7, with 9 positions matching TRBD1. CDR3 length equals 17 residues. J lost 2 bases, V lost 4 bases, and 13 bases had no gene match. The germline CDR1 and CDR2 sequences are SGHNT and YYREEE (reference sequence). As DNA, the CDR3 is TGTGCCAGCAGCGATGGGCCGGGACAGGGCTTAACCTACGAGCAGTACTTC. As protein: CASSDGPGQGLTYEQYF.

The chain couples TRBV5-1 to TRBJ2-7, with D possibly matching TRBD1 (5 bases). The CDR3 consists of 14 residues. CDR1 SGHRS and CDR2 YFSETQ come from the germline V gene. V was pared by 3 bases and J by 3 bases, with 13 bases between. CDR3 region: CASSWQGIFYEQYF. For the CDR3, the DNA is TGCGCCAGCAGCTGGCAGGGAATCTTCTACGAGCAGTACTTC. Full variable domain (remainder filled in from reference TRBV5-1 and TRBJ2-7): KAGVTQTPRYLIKTRGQQVTLSCSPISGHRSVSWYQQTPGQGLQFLFEYFSETQRNKGNFPGRFSGRQFSNSRSEMNVSTLELGDSALYLCASSWQGIFYEQYFGPGTRLTVT.

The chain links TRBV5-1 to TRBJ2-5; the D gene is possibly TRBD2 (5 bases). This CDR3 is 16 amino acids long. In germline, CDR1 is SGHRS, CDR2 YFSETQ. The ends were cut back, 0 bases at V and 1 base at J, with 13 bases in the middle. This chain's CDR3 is CASSLVGNYLQETQYF. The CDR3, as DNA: TGCGCCAGCAGCTTGGTCGGGAACTATCTCCAAGAGACCCAGTACTTC.

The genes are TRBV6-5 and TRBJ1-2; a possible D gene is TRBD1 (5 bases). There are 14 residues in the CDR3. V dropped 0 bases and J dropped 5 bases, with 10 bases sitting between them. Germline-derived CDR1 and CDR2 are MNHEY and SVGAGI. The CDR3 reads CASSYSDWGYGYTF. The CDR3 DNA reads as TGTGCCAGCAGTTACTCGGATTGGGGGTATGGCTACACCTTC.

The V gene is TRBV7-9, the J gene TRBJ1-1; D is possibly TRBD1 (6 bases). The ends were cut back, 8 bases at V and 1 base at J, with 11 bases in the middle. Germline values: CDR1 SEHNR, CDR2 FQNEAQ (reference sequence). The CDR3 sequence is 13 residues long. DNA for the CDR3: TGTGCCAGCGATGGACAGCAGAACACTGAAGCTTTCTTT. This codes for CASDGQQNTEAFF. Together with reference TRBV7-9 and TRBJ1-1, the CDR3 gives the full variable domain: DTGVSQNPRHKITKRGQNVTFRCDPISEHNRLYWYRQTLGQGPEFLTYFQNEAQLEKSRLLSDRFSAERPKGSFSTLEIQRTEQGDSAMYLCASDGQQNTEAFFGQGTRLTVV.

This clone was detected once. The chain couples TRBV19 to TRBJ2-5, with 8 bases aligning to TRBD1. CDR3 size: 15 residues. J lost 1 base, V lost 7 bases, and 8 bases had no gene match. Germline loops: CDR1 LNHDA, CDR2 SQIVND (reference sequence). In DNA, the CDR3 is TGTGCCAGTACCAAACAGGGGGGACCCCAAGAGACCCAGTACTTC. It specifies CASTKQGGPQETQYF. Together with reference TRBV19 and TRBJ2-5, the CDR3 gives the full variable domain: DGGITQSPKYLFRKEGQNVTLSCEQNLNHDAMYWYRQDPGQGLRLIYYSQIVNDFQKGDIAEGYSVSREKKESFPLTVTSAQKNPTAFYLCASTKQGGPQETQYFGPGTRLLVL.

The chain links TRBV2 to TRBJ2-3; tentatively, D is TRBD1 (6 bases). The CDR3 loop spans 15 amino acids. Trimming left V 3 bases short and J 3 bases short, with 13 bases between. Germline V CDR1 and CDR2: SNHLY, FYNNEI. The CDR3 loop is CASSDGGPGTDTQYF. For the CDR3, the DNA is TGTGCCAGCAGTGATGGGGGCCCGGGGACAGATACGCAGTATTTT.